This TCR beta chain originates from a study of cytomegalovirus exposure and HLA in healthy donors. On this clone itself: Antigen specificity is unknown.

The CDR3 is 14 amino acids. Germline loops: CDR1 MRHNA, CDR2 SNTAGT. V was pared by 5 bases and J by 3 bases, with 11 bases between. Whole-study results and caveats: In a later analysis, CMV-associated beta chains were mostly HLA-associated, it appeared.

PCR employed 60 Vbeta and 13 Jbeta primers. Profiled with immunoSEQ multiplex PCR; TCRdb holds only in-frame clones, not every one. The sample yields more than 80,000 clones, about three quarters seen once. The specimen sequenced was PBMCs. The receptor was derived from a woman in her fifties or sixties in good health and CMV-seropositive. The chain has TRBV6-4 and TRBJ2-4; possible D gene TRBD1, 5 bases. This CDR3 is CASSPQGGKNIQYF. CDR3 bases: TGTGCCAGCAGTCCCCAGGGTGGCAAAAACATTCAGTACTTC.